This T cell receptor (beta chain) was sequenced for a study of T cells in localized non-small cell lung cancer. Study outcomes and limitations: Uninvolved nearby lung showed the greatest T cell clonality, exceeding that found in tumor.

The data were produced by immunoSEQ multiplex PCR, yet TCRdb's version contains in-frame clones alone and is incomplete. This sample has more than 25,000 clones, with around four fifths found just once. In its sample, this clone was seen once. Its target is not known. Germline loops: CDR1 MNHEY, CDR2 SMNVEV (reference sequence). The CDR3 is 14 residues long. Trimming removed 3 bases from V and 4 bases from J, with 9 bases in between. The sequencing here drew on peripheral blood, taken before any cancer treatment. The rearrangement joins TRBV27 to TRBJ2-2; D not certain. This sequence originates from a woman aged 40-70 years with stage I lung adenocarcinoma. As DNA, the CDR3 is TGTGCCAGCAGTTTCCGGCCAGCCACCGGGGAGCTGTTTTTT. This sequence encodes CASSFRPATGELFF.